The sequence of this TCR beta chain was determined in a study of cytomegalovirus exposure and HLA in healthy donors. Study details: From roughly 180 million T cells, an earlier analysis saw around 120 million unique TCR beta sequences. Findings and limits, study-wide: The authors later found TCR association rates varying by HLA locus, with DRB1 most and HLA-C fewest. The study designated 160 or so TCR beta chains cytomegalovirus-associated.

The study sampled nominally healthy donors, though unrecorded immune exposures were likely. There are 12 residues in the CDR3. The germline V and J ends were trimmed by 4 bases and 6 bases, with 10 bases remaining between them. CDR1 and CDR2 (germline): MNHEY, SVGAGI. With regard to this clone: Its antigen is unidentified.

Primers included in the PCR were 60 Vbeta and 13 Jbeta primers. Sequencing was performed with immunoSEQ multiplex PCR; in TCRdb, only in-frame clones are kept and a portion is missing. The table has 100,000 to 150,000 clones, more than 70% seen once. Sequencing used PBMCs. The sequence came from a man aged 50 to 60 in good health and CMV-seronegative. The rearrangement uses TRBV6-5 and TRBJ2-7; D remains unclear. CDR3 sequence reads: CASSSRSGEQYF. Here the CDR3 DNA reads TGTGCCAGCAGTTCTAGATCGGGCGAGCAGTACTTC.